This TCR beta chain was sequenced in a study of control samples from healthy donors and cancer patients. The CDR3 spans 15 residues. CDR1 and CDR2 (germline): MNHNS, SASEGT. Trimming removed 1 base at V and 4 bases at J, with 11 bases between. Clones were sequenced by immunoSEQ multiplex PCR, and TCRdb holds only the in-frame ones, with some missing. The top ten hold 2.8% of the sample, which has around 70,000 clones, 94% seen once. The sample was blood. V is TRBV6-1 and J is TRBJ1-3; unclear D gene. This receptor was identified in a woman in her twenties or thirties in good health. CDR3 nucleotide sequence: TGTGCCAGCAGTGAAGTCTACTCCGCAGGAAACACCATATATTTT. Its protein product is CASSEVYSAGNTIYF.